These 5 T cell receptor beta chains share one sample of origin, sequenced in a study of post-analysis software for immune sequencing data. Study-level results: About five TRBV segments appeared more often in patients than in controls, and TRBV5-6, TRBV5-1 and TRBV20-1 were among these.

The TCR beta cDNA libraries contained unique molecular identifiers. TCRdb re-called the PCR reads through MiXCR, storing one row per CDR3 protein. The sample includes under 200,000 distinct CDR3 sequences, 25% to 35% of them seen just once. No antigens are known for them. Source material: blood. These receptor sequences come from a girl aged 2-17 years with multiple sclerosis.

This clonotype was seen ten or more times. The chain recombines TRBV20-1 with TRBJ2-3; no reliable D call. From germline, CDR1 is DFQATT and CDR2 SNEGSKA (reference sequence). Trimming removed 0 bases at V and 0 bases at J, with 13 bases between. The CDR3 has 16 amino acids. The CDR3 sequence: CSARDRIASSTDTQYF. CDR3 in DNA: TGCAGTGCTAGAGATAGGATCGCCTCCAGCACAGATACGCAGTATTTT.

V gene TRBV5-1 combines with J gene TRBJ1-1; 10 nucleotides match TRBD1. The J segment lost 0 bases and the V segment lost 4 bases, leaving 6 bases of the junction unmatched. This CDR3 is built from 16 residues. Germline values: CDR1 SGHRS, CDR2 YFSETQ. CDR3: CASSPDRGTMNTEAFF. The CDR3 nucleotides are TGCGCCAGCAGCCCGGACAGGGGGACCATGAACACTGAAGCTTTCTTT.

Concerning this clonotype itself: A much larger clone sits a single nucleotide away, making a read error possible. Written as DNA, the CDR3 is TGTGCCAGCAGTTCACGACTTCCGGGCTCCTACAATGAGCAGTTCTTC. Amino acids: CASSSRLPGSYNEQFF. The rearrangement joins TRBV28 to TRBJ2-1, with unresolved D. The length of the CDR3 is 16 residues. In germline, CDR1 is MDHEN, CDR2 SYDVKM. V shed 4 bases and J shed 0 bases, with 13 bases lying between them.

This clonotype has a handful of counts. The chain combines TRBV18 with TRBJ1-4, with TRBD1 as a possible D gene (5 bases). Looked up from germline, CDR1 is KGHSH and CDR2 is LQKENI. V was shortened by 2 bases and J by 7 bases, with 8 bases between the two germline ends. CDR3 length: 13 amino acids. CDR3 protein: CASSPGGIEKLFF. The CDR3 nucleotides are TGTGCCAGCTCACCAGGGGGGATTGAAAAACTGTTTTTT.

This clonotype was detected ten times or more. This chain connects TRBV12-3 or TRBV12-4 to TRBJ2-7, with TRBD1 identical over 8 bases. The CDR3 totals 16 residues. V shed 5 bases, J shed 1 base, and the junction held 10 bases outside the gene matches. The CDR3 here is CASSPGTGDISYEQYF. The CDR3 coding sequence is TGTGCCAGCAGTCCCGGGACAGGAGATATTTCCTACGAGCAGTACTTC.